A selection of T cell receptor beta chains follows, all from one sample in a study of T cells in Graves' hyperthyroidism and ophthalmopathy. TCRdb used MiXCR to reprocess the multiplex PCR reads, holding one entry per CDR3 protein. The sample holds approximately 430,000 distinct CDR3 sequences, approximately 14% seen once. Sequencing was performed on blood. These receptors originate from a woman aged 18-35 years with Graves' hyperthyroidism. Each CDR3 is given with its conserved first and last residue. The order of the fields is CDR3 DNA, CDR3 protein, clone size, J gene, V gene, D gene. A D gene is named only where the DNA matches it firmly. The size of a clone is reported for some rows only, either as once, few or many, or as a class for expanded clones.

DNA: TGTGCCAGCAGCTTGGAGTTTGCAGGGGAAGAGACCCAGTACTTC; CDR3: CASSLEFAGEETQYF; size: many; J: TRBJ2-5; V: TRBV5-6; D: -
DNA: TGTGCCAGCAGCCGCGACCCACCGAACACTGAAGCTTTCTTT; CDR3: CASSRDPPNTEAFF; size: -; J: TRBJ1-1; V: TRBV7-8; D: -
DNA: TGTGCCAGCGGGCCGACAGTCTATGGCTACACCTTC; CDR3: CASGPTVYGYTF; size: few; J: TRBJ1-2; V: TRBV12-3/TRBV12-4; D: -
DNA: TGTGCCGGACAGGGGTCAATGAACACTGAAGCTTTCTTT; CDR3: CAGQGSMNTEAFF; size: many; J: TRBJ1-1; V: TRBV6-1; D: TRBD1
DNA: TGTGCCAGCAGCCCACAGGGCTACTCTGGAAACACCATATATTTT; CDR3: CASSPQGYSGNTIYF; size: -; J: TRBJ1-3; V: TRBV11-2; D: -
DNA: TGCAGTGCTAGAGATTACCTGGGACCACGCATCCACGGCTACACCTTC; CDR3: CSARDYLGPRIHGYTF; size: -; J: TRBJ1-2; V: TRBV20-1; D: -
DNA: TGCAGTGCTAGGAACAGGGAGGGGGACGAGCAGTACTTC; CDR3: CSARNREGDEQYF; size: few; J: TRBJ2-7; V: TRBV20-1; D: -
DNA: TGTGCCAGCAGCTTAGAATCGTTCCCATATGGCTACACCTTC; CDR3: CASSLESFPYGYTF; size: few; J: TRBJ1-2; V: TRBV7-9; D: -
DNA: TGTGCCAGCAGCGTAGCCGTAGAGGATTCACCCCTCCACTTT; CDR3: CASSVAVEDSPLHF; size: -; J: TRBJ1-6; V: TRBV9; D: -
DNA: TGTGCCAGCAGTCCTGGGGATAATTCACCCCTCCACTTT; CDR3: CASSPGDNSPLHF; size: many; J: TRBJ1-6; V: TRBV2; D: -
DNA: TGCAGCGTCTGGACGGGAAACTATGGCTACACCTTC; CDR3: CSVWTGNYGYTF; size: many; J: TRBJ1-2; V: TRBV29-1; D: -
DNA: TGTGCCATCAGTGGGACAGTTGTCGGCTACACCTTC; CDR3: CAISGTVVGYTF; size: many; J: TRBJ1-2; V: TRBV10-3; D: -
DNA: TGTGCCAGCAGCTTGGGCTCCCCGCCGGAGAACGAGCAGTACTTC; CDR3: CASSLGSPPENEQYF; size: many; J: TRBJ2-7; V: TRBV7-9; D: -
DNA: TGCAGTGCTAGAGATCGGGTTAGCGCCAAAGAGACCCAGTACTTC; CDR3: CSARDRVSAKETQYF; size: -; J: TRBJ2-5; V: TRBV20-1; D: -
DNA: TGTGCCAGCAGTACCCTCGGCAGGGGGAGGCAGGATACGCAGTATTTT; CDR3: CASSTLGRGRQDTQYF; size: many; J: TRBJ2-3; V: TRBV28; D: -
DNA: TGCAGTGCCAGAGACGCCTCTTTAGCTGCTTTCTTT; CDR3: CSARDASLAAFF; size: few; J: TRBJ1-1; V: TRBV20-1; D: -
DNA: TGCGCCAGCAGCTCGGGTGCCGGGACACCGGGCACAGATACGCAGTATTTT; CDR3: CASSSGAGTPGTDTQYF; size: once; J: TRBJ2-3; V: TRBV5-1; D: -
DNA: TGTGCTAGCAGCTTGGGAGCGGGAGAGAACATTCAGTACTTC; CDR3: CASSLGAGENIQYF; size: -; J: TRBJ2-4; V: TRBV5-6; D: TRBD2
DNA: TGTGCCAGTAGTCGGCTCGGGACAGGGGGACCAACTAATGAAAAACTGTTTTTT; CDR3: CASSRLGTGGPTNEKLFF; size: -; J: TRBJ1-4; V: TRBV19; D: TRBD1
DNA: TGCGCCAGCAGCCCCTCGGCGTCCGCTAATGAAAAACTGTTTTTT; CDR3: CASSPSASANEKLFF; size: -; J: TRBJ1-4; V: TRBV4-1; D: -
DNA: TGTGCCAGCAGCTTAGCGTTGGGGTCTCTTGTCGAGCAGTACTTC; CDR3: CASSLALGSLVEQYF; size: many; J: TRBJ2-7; V: TRBV7-2; D: -
DNA: TGTGCCAGCAACGCCACCGGGGCGATTGTCGGGGCCAACGTCCTGACTTTC; CDR3: CASNATGAIVGANVLTF; size: -; J: TRBJ2-6; V: TRBV28; D: -
DNA: TGTGCCAGCAGTGACGGTCAGGGGGTCTATGGCTACACCTTC; CDR3: CASSDGQGVYGYTF; size: many; J: TRBJ1-2; V: TRBV2; D: TRBD1
DNA: TGCAGTGCAGAAGAGGGGGGCACTGGAAACACCATATATTTT; CDR3: CSAEEGGTGNTIYF; size: -; J: TRBJ1-3; V: TRBV20-1; D: -
DNA: TGTGCCAGCGCTCCGGACCGAACAACTAATGAAAAACTGTTTTTT; CDR3: CASAPDRTTNEKLFF; size: -; J: TRBJ1-4; V: TRBV2; D: -
DNA: TGTGCCAGTACTTATTGGGGGGCCAGTGAAGCTTTCTTT; CDR3: CASTYWGASEAFF; size: once; J: TRBJ1-1; V: TRBV19; D: -
DNA: TGTGCCAGCAGCAACGACCCCACCCCATCGTATTTT; CDR3: CASSNDPTPSYF; size: -; J: TRBJ2-3; V: TRBV7-2; D: -
DNA: TGTGCCAGCAGCCAATTACCGGGACATATGAACACCGGGGAGCTGTTTTTT; CDR3: CASSQLPGHMNTGELFF; size: many; J: TRBJ2-2; V: TRBV3-1; D: -
DNA: TGCAGCGTTGAACGGGGTAGGACTGAAGCTTTCTTT; CDR3: CSVERGRTEAFF; size: few; J: TRBJ1-1; V: TRBV29-1; D: -
DNA: TGTGCCAGCAGCGCGAGTGGGCGCGCTGAAGCTTTCTTT; CDR3: CASSASGRAEAFF; size: many; J: TRBJ1-1; V: TRBV7-9; D: -
DNA: TGTGCCAGCAGCATTTCCCTTTGGAGACTAGCGCACACAGATACGCAGTATTTT; CDR3: CASSISLWRLAHTDTQYF; size: few; J: TRBJ2-3; V: TRBV11-2; D: TRBD2
DNA: TGTGCCAGCAACGTATGGACAGGGCAGACACCGGGAGTTGGGCAGCAGTACTTC; CDR3: CASNVWTGQTPGVGQQYF; size: few; J: TRBJ2-7; V: TRBV5-5; D: TRBD1
DNA: TGCGCCAGCAGCTTCGAAACATACAATGAGCAGTTCTTC; CDR3: CASSFETYNEQFF; size: few; J: TRBJ2-1; V: TRBV5-1; D: -
DNA: TGTGCCAGCAGAAAGGGACAGACTTCTGTTGGCTACACCTTC; CDR3: CASRKGQTSVGYTF; size: many; J: TRBJ1-2; V: TRBV3-1; D: TRBD1
DNA: TGTGCCATCCTGCCCTGGGACAGGGGGAGGCTAATTAACAATCAGCCCCAGCATTTT; CDR3: CAILPWDRGRLINNQPQHF; size: few; J: TRBJ1-5; V: TRBV10-3; D: TRBD1
DNA: TGCGCCAGCAGCCCCCCTCGTGGGGGAGAAAAACTGTTTTTT; CDR3: CASSPPRGGEKLFF; size: few; J: TRBJ1-4; V: TRBV4-1; D: -
DNA: TGCGCCAGCAGCTTGGCCTTTAGCGGCTCCTCCGGGGAGCTGTTTTTT; CDR3: CASSLAFSGSSGELFF; size: few; J: TRBJ2-2; V: TRBV5-1; D: -
DNA: TGTGCCAGCAGCCAAGATCGGGGAGGGCTACTCTTTAGTGGAGATACGCAGTATTTT; CDR3: CASSQDRGGLLFSGDTQYF; size: few; J: TRBJ2-3; V: TRBV3-1; D: TRBD2